These 18 T cell receptor beta chains originate from one sample sequenced in a study of blood T cell repertoires in COVID-19. Measured with immunoSEQ multiplex PCR; TCRdb has only the in-frame clones, and not every one. This table holds around 300,000 clones, about nine tenths found once. The sample taken for sequencing was peripheral blood. The source is a woman in her 50s with COVID-19, enrolled during active disease.

The chain has TRBV9 and TRBJ2-7; 7 bases line up with TRBD1. Germline V gene data show CDR1 as SGDLS and CDR2 as YYNGEE. The CDR3 covers 14 residues. V gave up 5 bases and J gave up 3 bases; unmatched junction bases: 8. The CDR3 protein is CASSSGTAHYEQYF. The DNA for the CDR3 is TGTGCCAGCAGTTCCGGGACAGCTCACTACGAGCAGTACTTC.

The genes are TRBV7-9 and TRBJ1-1; 10 bases are a match to TRBD1. The CDR3 runs 12 residues. The trim removed 5 bases at V and 10 bases at J, leaving 4 bases unmatched. Germline V gene sequence: CDR1 SEHNR, CDR2 FQNEAQ (reference sequence). The CDR3 is CASSPGQGRAFF. In DNA form, the CDR3 reads TGTGCCAGCAGCCCGGGACAGGGGAGAGCTTTCTTT.

The rearrangement uses TRBV18 and TRBJ1-1; TRBD1 matches at 8 bases. This CDR3 spans 15 amino acids. Germline lookup yields CDR1 KGHSH and CDR2 LQKENI. V lost 1 base, J lost 4 bases, and 5 bases stayed unmatched. CDR3 sequence reads: CASSPRQGAATEAFF. The CDR3 region has the DNA TGTGCCAGCTCACCACGCCAGGGGGCGGCCACTGAAGCTTTCTTT.

J is TRBJ2-1 and V is TRBV29-1; D is perhaps TRBD2 (6 bases). Germline V CDR1 and CDR2: SQVTM, ANQGSEA. This CDR3 comprises 15 residues. V was pared by 2 bases and J by 8 bases, with 19 bases between. CDR3 nucleotides: TGCAGCGTTGAAATGGTCTCGGCTAGCGATTATGAGCAGTTCTTC. It is translated as CSVEMVSASDYEQFF.

In this sample, this clone turned up once. The rearrangement uses TRBV7-2 and TRBJ2-3; 14 positions match TRBD2. The CDR3 sequence is 16 residues long. The V segment lost 5 bases and the J segment 4 bases; nucleotides outside the gene matches: 5. Germline CDR1 reads SGHTA; CDR2 reads FQGNSA. CDR3 sequence (DNA): TGTGCCAGCAGCCCAGGACTAGCGGGAGGTGCAGATACGCAGTATTTT. Protein sequence: CASSPGLAGGADTQYF.

This chain links TRBV15 with TRBJ2-2; 7 positions agree with TRBD2. Germline values: CDR1 LNHNV, CDR2 YYDKDF (reference sequence). This CDR3 has 15 residues. J gave up 2 bases and V 5 bases, and 5 bases lay outside the gene matches. The CDR3 region has the DNA TGTGCCACCAGCCCCTCGGGGGGTAACACCGGGGAGCTGTTTTTT. Residues: CATSPSGGNTGELFF.

The chain uses TRBV27 and TRBJ1-2; D ambiguous. Germline V gene sequence: CDR1 MNHEY, CDR2 SMNVEV (reference sequence). The CDR3 has 15 amino acids. Trimming took 6 bases from V and 4 from J, leaving 18 bases between them. For the CDR3, the DNA is TGTGCCAGCAGACCCCCCTCGGCTGGGAGCTATGGCTACACCTTC. Translation: CASRPPSAGSYGYTF.

The chain has TRBV7-9 and TRBJ2-7; 7 bases map to TRBD1. Germline trimming cut 5 bases from V and 0 bases from J; bases unmatched to any gene: 7. The germline gives CDR1 SEHNR, CDR2 FQNEAQ (reference sequence). The CDR3 sequence is 15 residues long. The CDR3 DNA reads TGTGCCAGCAGCCCACAACGGACAGGCTCCTACGAGCAGTACTTC. It translates to CASSPQRTGSYEQYF.

This chain connects TRBV25-1 to TRBJ1-2, with TRBD1 matching 7 bases. Germline trimming cut 1 base from V and 3 bases from J; bases unmatched to any gene: 2. This CDR3 spans 14 amino acids. CDR1 MGHDK and CDR2 SYGVNS come from the germline V gene. In DNA form, the CDR3 reads TGTGCCAGCAGTGAATGGGACAGAGACTATGGCTACACCTTC. It encodes CASSEWDRDYGYTF.

The J gene is TRBJ2-2, the V gene TRBV7-2; D gene ambiguous. V was pared by 2 bases and J by 0 bases, with 10 bases between. The CDR3 covers 16 residues. Per germline, CDR1 SGHTA and CDR2 FQGNSA. The CDR3: CASSLFGGANTGELFF. CDR3 DNA: TGTGCCAGCAGCTTATTCGGCGGAGCGAACACCGGGGAGCTGTTTTTT.

This chain links TRBV3-1 (or the pseudogene TRBV3-2) with TRBJ2-3; D remains unclear. The germline V gene encodes CDR1 LGHDT and CDR2 YNNKEL (reference sequence). The CDR3 contains 15 residues. V gave up 3 bases and J gave up 2 bases, with 12 bases separating them. CDR3 nucleotide sequence: TGTGCCAGCAGCCAGAAGAGCTGTAACACAGATACGCAGTATTTT. It codes for CASSQKSCNTDTQYF.

This clone came up once. The chain combines TRBV3-1 (or the pseudogene TRBV3-2) with TRBJ2-7, with 8 nucleotides matching TRBD2. V was pared by 5 bases and J by 4 bases, with 10 bases of the junction left unmatched. CDR1 is LGHDT, CDR2 YNNKEL, per germline (reference sequence). The CDR3 has 15 residues. The chain's CDR3 is CASSIKLAGGYEQYF. In DNA, the CDR3 is TGTGCCAGCAGCATCAAGCTAGCGGGCGGATACGAGCAGTACTTC.

This chain joins TRBV24-1 and TRBJ2-1; D gene unclear. The CDR3 has 12 residues. Trimming took 5 bases from V and 7 from J, leaving 8 bases between them. Germline CDR1 reads KGHDR; CDR2 reads SFDVKD. The DNA for the CDR3 is TGTGCCACCAGTGGGGTCGGGAATGAGCAGTTCTTC. As protein: CATSGVGNEQFF.

V is TRBV11-2 and J is TRBJ1-1; D remains unclear. The CDR3 runs to 13 residues. V dropped 1 base and J dropped 1 base, with 4 bases sitting between them. Germline loops: CDR1 SGHAT, CDR2 FQNNGV. The CDR3 DNA reads as TGTGCCAGCAGCTTAGCTTGGAACACTGAAGCTTTCTTT. This codes for CASSLAWNTEAFF.

The chain combines TRBV7-6 with TRBJ2-7; 11 nucleotides line up with TRBD1. The CDR3 runs 14 residues. Per germline, CDR1 SGHVS and CDR2 FNYEAQ. Trimming took 5 bases from V and 7 from J; bases not matched to a gene: 7. The CDR3 sequence is CASSPGQGAGEQYF. Here the CDR3 DNA reads TGTGCCAGCAGCCCAGGACAGGGGGCTGGAGAGCAGTACTTC.

V and J are TRBV27 and TRBJ1-2; D is uncertain. The V end lost 4 bases, the J end lost 0 bases, and 12 bases lay between the germline ends. CDR3 size: 15 residues. Germline V gives CDR1 MNHEY, CDR2 SMNVEV (reference sequence). CDR3: CASSSLGYANYGYTF. Here the CDR3 DNA reads TGTGCCAGCAGTTCCCTCGGGTATGCTAACTATGGCTACACCTTC.

The chain uses TRBV3-1 (or the pseudogene TRBV3-2) and TRBJ2-1; TRBD1 is a possible D gene (6 bases). V was cut by 1 base and J by 0 bases, with 7 bases left in between. Germline assignment: CDR1 LGHDT and CDR2 YNNKEL (reference sequence). There are 15 residues in the CDR3. The DNA for the CDR3 is TGTGCCAGCAGCCAAGGGACAGACTCCTACAATGAGCAGTTCTTC. It encodes CASSQGTDSYNEQFF.

This clone was found once. The chain uses TRBV21-1 and TRBJ2-4; the table's D call TRBD1 went unverified against the DNA. TRBV21-1 is a known pseudogene. This CDR3 is built from 14 residues. The CDR3 loop is CASSNRQGTNIQYF. The CDR3 DNA is TGTGCCAGCAGCAATAGACAGGGCACAAACATTCAGTACTTC.